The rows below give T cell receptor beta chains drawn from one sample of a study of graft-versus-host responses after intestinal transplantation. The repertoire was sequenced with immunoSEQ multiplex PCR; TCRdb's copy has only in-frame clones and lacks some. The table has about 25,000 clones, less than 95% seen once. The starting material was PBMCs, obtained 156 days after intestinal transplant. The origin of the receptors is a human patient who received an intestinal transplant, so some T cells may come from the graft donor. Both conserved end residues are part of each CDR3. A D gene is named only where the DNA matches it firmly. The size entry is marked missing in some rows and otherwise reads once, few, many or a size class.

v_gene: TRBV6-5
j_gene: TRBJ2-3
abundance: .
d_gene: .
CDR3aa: CARPWDPSTDTQYF
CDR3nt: TGTGCCAGGCCTTGGGACCCTAGCACAGATACGCAGTATTTT

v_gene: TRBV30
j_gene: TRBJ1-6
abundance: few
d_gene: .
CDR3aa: CAWRAMGNSPLHF
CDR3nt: TGTGCCTGGAGGGCGATGGGGAATTCACCCCTCCACTTT

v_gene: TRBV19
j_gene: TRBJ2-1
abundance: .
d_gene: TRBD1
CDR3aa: CASQDRGISDEQFF
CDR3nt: TGTGCCAGCCAGGACAGGGGTATTAGTGATGAGCAGTTCTTC

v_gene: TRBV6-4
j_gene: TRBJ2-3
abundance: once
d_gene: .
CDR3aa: CASSDGNTDTQYF
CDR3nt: TGTGCCAGCAGTGACGGGAACACAGATACGCAGTATTTT

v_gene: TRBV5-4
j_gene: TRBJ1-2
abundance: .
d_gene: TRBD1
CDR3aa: CASSTGGYGYTF
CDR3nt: TGTGCCAGCAGCACAGGGGGCTATGGCTACACCTTC

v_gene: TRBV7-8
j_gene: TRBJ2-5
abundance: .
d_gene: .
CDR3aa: CASIGSGGETQYF
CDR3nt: TGTGCCAGCATCGGGTCTGGGGGAGAGACCCAGTACTTC

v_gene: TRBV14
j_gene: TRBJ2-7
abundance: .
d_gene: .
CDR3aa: CASSHLGRGYEQYF
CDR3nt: TGTGCCAGCAGCCATTTGGGCAGGGGTTACGAGCAGTACTTC

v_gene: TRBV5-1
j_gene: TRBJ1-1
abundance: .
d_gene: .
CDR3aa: CASSTRGGENTEAFF
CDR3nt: TGCGCCAGCAGCACCCGAGGGGGGGAGAACACTGAAGCTTTCTTT

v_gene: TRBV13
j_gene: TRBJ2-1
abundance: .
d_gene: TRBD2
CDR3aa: CASSLGTLAGNNEQFF
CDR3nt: TGTGCCAGCAGCTTAGGAACCCTAGCGGGGAACAATGAGCAGTTCTTC

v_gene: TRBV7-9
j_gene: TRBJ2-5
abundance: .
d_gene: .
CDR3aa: CASSLSREAGMGETQYF
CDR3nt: TGTGCCAGCAGCTTATCGAGGGAGGCTGGGATGGGGGAGACCCAGTACTTC

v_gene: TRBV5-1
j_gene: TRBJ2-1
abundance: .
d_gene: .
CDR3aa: CASSYSGTEYNEQFF
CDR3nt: TGCGCCAGCAGCTATTCCGGGACGGAGTACAATGAGCAGTTCTTC

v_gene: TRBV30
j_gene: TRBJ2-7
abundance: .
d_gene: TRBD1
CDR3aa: CAWSEDRWGYEQYF
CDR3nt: TGTGCCTGGAGTGAGGACAGGTGGGGGTACGAGCAGTACTTC

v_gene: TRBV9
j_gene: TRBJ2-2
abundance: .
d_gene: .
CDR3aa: CASSVEPGELFF
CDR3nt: TGTGCCAGCAGCGTAGAGCCCGGGGAGCTGTTTTTT

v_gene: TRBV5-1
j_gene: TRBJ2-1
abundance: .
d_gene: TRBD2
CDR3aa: CASSLVPSAGSYNEQFF
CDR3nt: TGCGCCAGCAGCTTGGTTCCTTCAGCGGGATCCTACAATGAGCAGTTCTTC

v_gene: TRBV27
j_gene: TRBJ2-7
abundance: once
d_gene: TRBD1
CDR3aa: CASSLSAGGYEQYF
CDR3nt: TGTGCCAGCAGTTTATCAGCAGGGGGTTACGAGCAGTACTTC

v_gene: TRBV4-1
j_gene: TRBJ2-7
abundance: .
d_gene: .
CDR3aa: CASSQDRENSYEQYF
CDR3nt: TGCGCCAGCAGCCAAGATCGAGAGAATTCCTACGAGCAGTACTTC

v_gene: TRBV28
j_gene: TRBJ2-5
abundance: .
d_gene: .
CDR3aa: CASSFTWGETQYF
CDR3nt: TGTGCCAGCAGTTTTACCTGGGGAGAGACCCAGTACTTC

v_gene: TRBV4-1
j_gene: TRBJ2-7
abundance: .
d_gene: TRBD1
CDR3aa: CASSQIPGQGYYEQYF
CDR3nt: TGCGCCAGCAGCCAAATTCCGGGACAGGGTTATTACGAGCAGTACTTC

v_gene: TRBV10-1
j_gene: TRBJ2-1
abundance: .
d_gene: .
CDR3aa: CASSDVSRSSYNEQFF
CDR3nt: TGCGCCAGCAGTGATGTCTCCCGGAGCTCCTACAATGAGCAGTTCTTC

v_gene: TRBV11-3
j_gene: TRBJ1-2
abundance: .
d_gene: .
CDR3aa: CASSGLLNLGKTYGYTF
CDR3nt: TGTGCCAGCAGCGGCCTACTCAATCTCGGAAAGACCTATGGCTACACCTTC

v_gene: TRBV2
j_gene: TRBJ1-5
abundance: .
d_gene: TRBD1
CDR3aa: CASSPGPTGGRQPQHF
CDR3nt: TGTGCCAGCAGCCCAGGACCGACAGGGGGCAGGCAGCCCCAGCATTTT

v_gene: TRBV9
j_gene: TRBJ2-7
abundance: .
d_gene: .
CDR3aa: CASSRTDSEQYF
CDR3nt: TGTGCCAGCAGCAGGACGGACAGCGAGCAGTACTTC

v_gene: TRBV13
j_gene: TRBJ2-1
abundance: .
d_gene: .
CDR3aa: CASSRAVEHNEQFF
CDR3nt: TGTGCCAGCAGCCGGGCGGTTGAGCACAATGAGCAGTTCTTC

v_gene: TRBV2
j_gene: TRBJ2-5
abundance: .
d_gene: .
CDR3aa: CASSIGRKETQYF
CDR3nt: TGTGCCAGCAGTATAGGACGGAAAGAGACCCAGTACTTC

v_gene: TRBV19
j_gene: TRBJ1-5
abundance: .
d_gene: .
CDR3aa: CASSIGVQPQHF
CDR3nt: TGTGCCAGTAGTATCGGTGTGCAGCCCCAGCATTTT

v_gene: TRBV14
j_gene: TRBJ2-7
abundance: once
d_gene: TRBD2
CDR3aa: CASSQDLVSAGAYEQYF
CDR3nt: TGTGCCAGCAGCCAAGATTTGGTATCGGCGGGAGCCTACGAGCAGTACTTC

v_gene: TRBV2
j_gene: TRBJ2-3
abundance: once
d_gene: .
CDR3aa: CASSRGGGADTQYF
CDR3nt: TGTGCCAGCAGTCGCGGAGGGGGGGCAGATACGCAGTATTTT

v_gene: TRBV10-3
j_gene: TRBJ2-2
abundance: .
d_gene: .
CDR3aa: CAISESRNTGELFF
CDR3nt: TGTGCCATCAGTGAGTCAAGAAACACCGGGGAGCTGTTTTTT

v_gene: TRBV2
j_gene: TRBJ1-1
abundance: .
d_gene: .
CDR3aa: CASSEWRNTEAFF
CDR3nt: TGTGCCAGCAGTGAATGGAGGAACACTGAAGCTTTCTTT

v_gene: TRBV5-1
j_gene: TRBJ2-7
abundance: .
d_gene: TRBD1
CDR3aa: CASSLGTGAYEQYF
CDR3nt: TGCGCCAGCAGCTTGGGTACAGGGGCCTACGAGCAGTACTTC

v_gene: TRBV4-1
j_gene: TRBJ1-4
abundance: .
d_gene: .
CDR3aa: CASSQDRGLSWVNEKLFF
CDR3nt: TGCGCCAGCAGCCAAGATCGGGGACTCTCATGGGTTAACGAAAAACTGTTTTTT

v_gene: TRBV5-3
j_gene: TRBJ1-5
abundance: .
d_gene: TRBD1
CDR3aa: CARSGRLGTGVRWQPQHF
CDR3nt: TGTGCCAGAAGCGGACGACTCGGGACAGGGGTTCGCTGGCAGCCCCAGCATTTT

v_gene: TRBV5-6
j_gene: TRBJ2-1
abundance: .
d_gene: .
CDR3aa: CASSLGAPSSYNEQFF
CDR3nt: TGTGCCAGCAGCTTGGGCGCCCCGAGCTCCTACAATGAGCAGTTCTTC